The 13 T cell receptor beta chains listed next were all sequenced from one sample in a study of TIL therapy for anti-PD-1-resistant metastatic lung cancer. Indicated time point: pre-treatment sample, taken before nivolumab and TIL therapy. Pleural nodules or supraclavicular lymph nodes made up most of the excised metastases sampled. This was the immunoSEQ v3 assay. The data were produced by immunoSEQ multiplex PCR, yet TCRdb's version contains in-frame clones alone and is incomplete. The data show thousands of clones, 62% seen once. The sequencing here drew on tumor tissue, taken at baseline. The receptors stem from a person aged 25 to 79 with non-small cell lung cancer.

In this sample, this clone turned up once. The chain employs TRBV27 and TRBJ1-2; D gene unclear. The germline V and J ends were trimmed by 6 bases and 4 bases, with 18 bases remaining between them. The CDR3 is 15 amino acids. Per the germline V gene, CDR1 is MNHEY and CDR2 is SMNVEV (reference sequence). In DNA form, the CDR3 reads TGTGCCAGCAGACTATCGGGAAGTTCCTTCTATGGCTACACCTTC. As protein: CASRLSGSSFYGYTF.

This clone has more than one count but fewer than ten. This chain connects TRBV9 to TRBJ2-3; D might be TRBD1 (8 bases). Deletions cut 5 bases from V and 5 bases from J, with 15 bases between. CDR3 length equals 14 residues. Germline assignment: CDR1 SGDLS and CDR2 YYNGEE. The CDR3 DNA reads TGTGCCAGCAGTGCTTACAGGGGGGGAGATACGCAGTATTTT. Its translation is CASSAYRGGDTQYF.

The V gene is TRBV7-2, the J gene TRBJ1-5; the D gene is possibly TRBD1 (6 bases). Deletions cut 1 base from V and 4 bases from J, with 11 bases between. In germline, CDR1 is SGHTA, CDR2 FQGNSA. The length of the CDR3 is 15 residues. CDR3 protein: CASSLDGQPNQPQHF. The CDR3 DNA reads TGTGCCAGCAGCTTAGACGGACAGCCTAATCAGCCCCAGCATTTT. The full variable domain, its missing parts supplied by reference TRBV7-2 and TRBJ1-5, is GAGVSQSPSNKVTEKGKDVELRCDPISGHTALYWYRQSLGQGLEFLIYFQGNSAPDKSGLPSDRFSAERTGGSVSTLTIQRTQQEDSAVYLCASSLDGQPNQPQHFGDGTRLSIL.

The rearrangement joins TRBV12-3 or TRBV12-4 to TRBJ2-7; 7 bases are shared with TRBD2. The CDR3 covers 13 residues. V was pared by 10 bases and J by 7 bases, with 13 bases of the junction left unmatched. The CDR3 spells CAIRNVSAGEQYF. The DNA of the CDR3 is TGTGCCATCCGGAACGTATCAGCGGGGGAGCAGTACTTC.

V usage is TRBV5-1 and J usage is TRBJ2-5; D is perhaps TRBD2 (7 bases). In germline, CDR1 is SGHRS, CDR2 YFSETQ. The germline V and J ends were trimmed by 7 bases and 4 bases, with 20 bases remaining between them. CDR3 length equals 15 residues. The CDR3 sequence is CASAGPGGPGETQYF. In DNA form, the CDR3 reads TGCGCCAGCGCGGGGCCCGGGGGGCCTGGAGAGACCCAGTACTTC.

The V gene is TRBV10-3, the J gene TRBJ1-5, with 10 bases identical to TRBD1. CDR1 and CDR2 from the germline V gene are ENHRY and SYGVKD. The CDR3 is 20 residues long. V was clipped by 5 bases and J by 0 bases; unmatched bases: 16. The CDR3 bases are TGTGCCATCAGTCTGTGGTGGCAGACAGGGGGCCTTTATAGCAATCAGCCCCAGCATTTT. Protein sequence: CAISLWWQTGGLYSNQPQHF.

V is TRBV28 and J is TRBJ2-2; 10 nucleotides align to TRBD1. With 1 base clipped from V and 7 bases from J, the junction kept 6 bases outside the gene matches. This CDR3 has 16 amino acids. The germline V gene has CDR1 MDHEN and CDR2 SYDVKM. The CDR3, as DNA: TGTGCCAGCAGTTTATTGGCGGGACAGGGGTTCGGGGAGCTGTTTTTT. Protein product: CASSLLAGQGFGELFF.

This clone was found a few times. The rearrangement joins TRBV5-1 to TRBJ1-4; D may be TRBD1 (6 bases). The CDR3 extends over 13 amino acids. V was clipped by 1 base and J by 5 bases, with 6 bases between them. The germline CDR1 and CDR2 sequences are SGHRS and YFSETQ. In DNA form, the CDR3 reads TGCGCCAGCAGCTTGACAGGGAATGAAAAACTGTTTTTT. It yields the protein CASSLTGNEKLFF.

This sequence joins TRBV5-1 and TRBJ2-5, with a weak D call TRBD1 (5 bases). The CDR3 sequence is 15 residues long. V shed 1 base and J shed 1 base, with 11 bases lying between them. Germline values: CDR1 SGHRS, CDR2 YFSETQ. The chain's CDR3 is CASSLRARVQETQYF. In nucleotides, the CDR3 is TGCGCCAGCAGCTTGAGGGCCAGGGTCCAAGAGACCCAGTACTTC.

The V gene is TRBV5-1, the J gene TRBJ2-1; 7 bases are a match to TRBD1. The germline gives CDR1 SGHRS, CDR2 YFSETQ. The CDR3 loop spans 14 amino acids. The V segment lost 4 bases and the J segment 2 bases; nucleotides outside the gene matches: 3. This CDR3 is CASSLGGPYNEQFF. The CDR3 coding sequence is TGCGCCAGCAGCCTAGGGGGCCCCTACAATGAGCAGTTCTTC.

V gene TRBV27 combines with J gene TRBJ1-2; no clear D gene. Germline CDR1 reads MNHEY; CDR2 reads SMNVEV (reference sequence). This CDR3 comprises 13 residues. The ends were cut back, 2 bases at V and 2 bases at J, with 6 bases in the middle. In nucleotides, the CDR3 is TGTGCCAGCAGTTTACAGGTGAACTATGGCTACACCTTC. It yields the protein CASSLQVNYGYTF.

The rearrangement uses TRBV27 and TRBJ2-2, with D possibly being TRBD2 (5 bases). The CDR3 loop spans 17 amino acids. Germline V gene sequence: CDR1 MNHEY, CDR2 SMNVEV (reference sequence). Trimming cost V 2 bases and J 2 bases, with 15 bases left between them. CDR3 sequence reads: CASSLTEWEFNTGELFF. As DNA, the CDR3 is TGTGCCAGCAGTTTAACTGAGTGGGAGTTTAACACCGGGGAGCTGTTTTTT.

The chain is built from TRBV11-2 and TRBJ1-2, with D possibly TRBD1 on 5 matching bases. Germline V lookup: CDR1 SGHAT, CDR2 FQNNGV. This CDR3 contains 14 residues. V gave up 1 base and J gave up 7 bases, with 13 bases separating them. The CDR3 sequence is CASSLGTGGSGYTF. Written as DNA, the CDR3 is TGTGCCAGCAGCTTAGGAACGGGGGGGTCTGGCTACACCTTC.